This T cell receptor beta chain was captured by sequencing in a study of cytomegalovirus exposure and HLA in healthy donors. The CDR3 length is 17 residues. J lost 4 bases, V lost 5 bases, and 14 bases had no gene match. The germline V gene has CDR1 MNHEY and CDR2 SMNVEV (reference sequence). With 60 Vbeta and 13 Jbeta primers, the PCR was carried out. Clones were read by immunoSEQ multiplex PCR, and TCRdb kept only the in-frame ones, dropping some. The sample carries about 150,000 clones, around 80% recorded once. The TCR was taken from a man aged 18 to 29 in good health and CMV-seronegative. The specimen sequenced was PBMCs. The chain joins TRBV27 to TRBJ2-1; TRBD1 matches 7 bases. The CDR3 nucleotides are TGTGCCAGCAGTCTCGGACCCGGGACAGTCCCTTACAATGAGCAGTTCTTC. This encodes CASSLGPGTVPYNEQFF.